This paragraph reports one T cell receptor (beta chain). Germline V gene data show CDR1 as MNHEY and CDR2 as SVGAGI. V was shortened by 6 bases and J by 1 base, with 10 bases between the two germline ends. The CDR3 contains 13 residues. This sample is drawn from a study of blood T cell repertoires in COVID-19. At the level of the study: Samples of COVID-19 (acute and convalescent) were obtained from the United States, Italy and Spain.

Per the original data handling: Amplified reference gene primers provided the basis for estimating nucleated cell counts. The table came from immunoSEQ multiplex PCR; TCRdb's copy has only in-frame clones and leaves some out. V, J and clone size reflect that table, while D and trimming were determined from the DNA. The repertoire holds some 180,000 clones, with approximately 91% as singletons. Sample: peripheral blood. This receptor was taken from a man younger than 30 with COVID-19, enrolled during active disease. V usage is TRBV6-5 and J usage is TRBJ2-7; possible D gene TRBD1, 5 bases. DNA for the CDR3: TGTGCCAGCAGCAGCAGGGATTCCTACGAGCAGTACTTC. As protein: CASSSRDSYEQYF.